One and the same sample provided the 28 T cell receptor beta chains below, sequenced in a study of OX40 agonist ivuxolimab in advanced cancers. The protocol was immunoSEQ multiplex PCR, while the TCRdb copy is restricted to in-frame clones and leaves out a portion. The data show tens of thousands of clones, around 85% seen once. The sequenced sample was CD4+ or CD8+ T cells sorted from blood, obtained in a trial of the OX40 agonist ivuxolimab. The receptor source for this set is an adult with an advanced solid tumor such as melanoma, head and neck, liver or kidney cancer.

The J gene is TRBJ1-2, the V gene TRBV7-9, with TRBD1 matching over 7 bases. CDR3 length: 14 residues. Germline assignment: CDR1 SEHNR and CDR2 FQNEAQ (reference sequence). Unmatched junction bases numbered 9, after V lost 5 bases and J lost 6 bases. CDR3 region: CASSPSGGTDGYTF. The CDR3 bases are TGTGCCAGCAGCCCCTCGGGGGGGACAGATGGCTACACCTTC.

The rearrangement joins TRBV19 to TRBJ1-1, with D unresolved. Trimming left V 3 bases short and J 2 bases short, with 16 bases between. The germline V gene has CDR1 LNHDA and CDR2 SQIVND (reference sequence). The CDR3 sequence is 16 residues long. The CDR3 protein is CASSIPPGRTNTEAFF. CDR3 bases: TGTGCCAGTAGTATTCCGCCCGGGCGAACAAACACTGAAGCTTTCTTT.

V usage is TRBV5-8 and J usage is TRBJ2-7, with TRBD2 matching over 10 bases. Germline V lookup: CDR1 SGHTS, CDR2 YDEGEE. The CDR3 is 16 amino acids. Trimming at V came to 3 bases and at J to 1 base, leaving 7 bases not matched to a gene. The DNA for the CDR3 is TGTGCCAGCAGCTCCGGGACTAGCGCCGGATCCTACGAGCAGTACTTC. Translating it yields CASSSGTSAGSYEQYF.

The chain recombines TRBV7-9 with TRBJ1-6; D unclear. Germline V gene sequence: CDR1 SEHNR, CDR2 FQNEAQ (reference sequence). The CDR3 totals 14 residues. Trimming pared 3 bases from V and 5 bases from J, leaving 8 bases between. Here the CDR3 reads CASSFHGDNSPLHF. DNA for the CDR3: TGTGCCAGCAGCTTTCACGGTGATAATTCACCCCTCCACTTT.

The DNA for the CDR3 is TGTGCCAGCAAGCAAGAACCAGATACGCAGTATTTT. Translation: CASKQEPDTQYF. J is TRBJ2-3 and V is TRBV6-1, with D unclear. Per the germline V gene, CDR1 is MNHNS and CDR2 is SASEGT. This CDR3 spans 12 amino acids. Between the trimmed V and J ends, which lost 7 bases and 4 bases, there was a span of 9 bases.

The chain recombines TRBV5-4 with TRBJ2-3; D is unresolved. The CDR3 loop spans 13 amino acids. V was cut by 0 bases and J by 6 bases, with 8 bases left in between. CDR1 is SGHNT and CDR2 is YYREEE in the germline V gene (reference sequence). This CDR3 reads CASSLDREDTQYF. The CDR3 nucleotides are TGTGCCAGCAGCTTGGATCGCGAGGATACGCAGTATTTT. Full variable domain (remainder filled in from reference TRBV5-4 and TRBJ2-3): ETGVTQSPTHLIKTRGQQVTLRCSSQSGHNTVSWYQQALGQGPQFIFQYYREEENGRGNFPPRFSGLQFPNYSSELNVNALELDDSALYLCASSLDREDTQYFGPGTRLTVL.

J is TRBJ2-1 and V is TRBV11-2; D gene ambiguous. Germline CDR1 is SGHAT and CDR2 is FQNNGV. Deletions cut 0 bases from V and 3 bases from J, with 18 bases between. The CDR3 contains 18 residues. The CDR3: CASSLEVYRAAFYNEQFF. In DNA form, the CDR3 reads TGTGCCAGCAGCTTAGAGGTCTACCGGGCGGCCTTCTACAATGAGCAGTTCTTC.

The chain carries TRBV5-5 and TRBJ1-4; 9 bases agree with TRBD1. Germline assignment: CDR1 SGHKS and CDR2 YYEKEE (reference sequence). The V and J ends lost 3 bases and 15 bases, in that order; junction bases with no gene match: 3. This CDR3 contains 11 residues. CDR3 amino acids: CASSSGTGMFF. DNA for the CDR3: TGTGCCAGCAGCTCCGGGACAGGGATGTTTTTT.

The chain combines TRBV18 with TRBJ2-2, with TRBD1 matching over 7 bases. Germline lookup yields CDR1 KGHSH and CDR2 LQKENI. The CDR3 loop spans 14 amino acids. After removal of 2 bases from V and 3 bases from J, the junction contained 0 bases not matched to a gene. The CDR3 DNA sequence: TGTGCCAGCTCACCAACAGGGGACACCGGGGAGCTGTTTTTT. Residues: CASSPTGDTGELFF.

The V gene is TRBV7-3, the J gene TRBJ2-3, with TRBD1 matching over 8 bases. Per the germline V gene, CDR1 is SGHTA and CDR2 is FQGTGA. This CDR3 comprises 13 residues. The junction had 1 base not matched to a gene; V was cut back by 3 bases and J by 5 bases. CDR3 sequence reads: CASSLTGVDTQYF. The DNA for the CDR3 is TGTGCCAGCAGCTTGACAGGGGTAGATACGCAGTATTTT.

The chain uses TRBV19 and TRBJ1-5; D remains ambiguous. The CDR3 is made up of 14 amino acids. Trimming removed 3 bases at V and 1 base at J, with 7 bases between. Germline V gene lookup returns CDR1 LNHDA and CDR2 SQIVND (reference sequence). The CDR3 spells CASSIRESNQPQHF. The CDR3 nucleotides are TGTGCCAGTAGTATCAGAGAGAGCAATCAGCCCCAGCATTTT.

The chain carries TRBV19 and TRBJ1-1; TRBD1 might be the D (6 bases). Between the trimmed V and J ends, which lost 3 bases and 3 bases, there was a span of 8 bases. The CDR3 covers 13 residues. Germline loops: CDR1 LNHDA, CDR2 SQIVND (reference sequence). The CDR3 loop is CASSMDSYTEAFF. CDR3 nucleotide sequence: TGTGCCAGTAGTATGGACAGCTACACTGAAGCTTTCTTT.

The chain combines TRBV14 with TRBJ1-2; D gene unclear. Trimming pared 1 base from V and 7 bases from J, leaving 10 bases between. Germline values: CDR1 SGHDN, CDR2 FVKESK. The CDR3 consists of 13 residues. The CDR3 nucleotides read TGTGCCAGCAGCCAAGCGCGCGCGGCTGGCTACACCTTC. Residues: CASSQARAAGYTF.

The J gene is TRBJ2-5, the V gene TRBV7-2, with D uncertain. V gave up 0 bases and J gave up 5 bases, with 13 bases separating them. The CDR3 has 15 residues. The germline V gene has CDR1 SGHTA and CDR2 FQGNSA. The CDR3 nucleotides read TGTGCCAGCAGCTTAGCCCCCCGGACCTCGGAGACCCAGTACTTC. This gives the protein CASSLAPRTSETQYF. Full variable domain (rest looked up from reference TRBV7-2 and TRBJ2-5): GAGVSQSPSNKVTEKGKDVELRCDPISGHTALYWYRQSLGQGLEFLIYFQGNSAPDKSGLPSDRFSAERTGGSVSTLTIQRTQQEDSAVYLCASSLAPRTSETQYFGPGTRLLVL.

In this sample, this clone turned up a few times. The rearrangement uses TRBV28 and TRBJ1-6; 7 bases are shared with TRBD1. CDR1 is MDHEN, CDR2 SYDVKM, per germline. Trimming cost V 6 bases and J 9 bases; bases outside gene matches: 8. There are 14 residues in the CDR3. CDR3 in amino acids: CASRDATGTSPLHF. CDR3 nucleotide sequence: TGTGCCAGCAGAGACGCGACAGGGACTTCACCCCTCCACTTT. The variable domain in full, with the rest retrieved from reference TRBV28 and TRBJ1-6, is DVKVTQSSRYLVKRTGEKVFLECVQDMDHENMFWYRQDPGLGLRLIYFSYDVKMKEKGDIPEGYSVSREKKERFSLILESASTNQTSMYLCASRDATGTSPLHFGNGTRLTVT.

The chain uses TRBV10-3 and TRBJ2-2, with D unresolved. The CDR3 runs to 13 residues. V dropped 7 bases and J dropped 1 base, with 7 bases sitting between them. Germline V gives CDR1 ENHRY, CDR2 SYGVKD. CDR3 sequence reads: CAIMSENTGELFF. Written as DNA, the CDR3 is TGTGCCATCATGAGCGAGAACACCGGGGAGCTGTTTTTT.

The chain is built from TRBV6-5 and TRBJ2-5; D is possibly TRBD1 (6 bases). This CDR3 contains 16 residues. Trimming left V 4 bases short and J 2 bases short, with 17 bases between. CDR1 MNHEY and CDR2 SVGAGI come from the germline V gene. CDR3 coding DNA: TGTGCCAGCAGTTCCGAAATTAACGACAGGCAAGAGACCCAGTACTTC. Amino acids: CASSSEINDRQETQYF.

V is TRBV30 and J is TRBJ2-7, with 12 nucleotides matching TRBD1. Looked up from germline, CDR1 is GTSNPN and CDR2 is SVGIG (reference sequence). This CDR3 is 17 amino acids long. The trim removed 2 bases at V and 6 bases at J, leaving 14 bases unmatched. The CDR3 DNA follows: TGTGCCTGGAGTCCACTCGGGACAGGGGGCCGCGTGGGCGAGCAGTACTTC. Translated, it gives CAWSPLGTGGRVGEQYF.

The rearrangement links TRBV5-1 to TRBJ1-2; D possibly corresponds to TRBD1 (5 bases). Germline values: CDR1 SGHRS, CDR2 YFSETQ. V was trimmed by 4 bases and J by 8 bases, leaving 24 bases between them. The CDR3 has 16 residues. The CDR3 DNA is TGCGCCAGCAGCCTCGACCATTACGGGGGGACTTTCGGCTACACCTTC. Protein sequence: CASSLDHYGGTFGYTF.

The V call is TRBV2, the J call TRBJ2-7; 8 bases are shared with TRBD1. This CDR3 spans 13 amino acids. Germline values: CDR1 SNHLY, CDR2 FYNNEI. After removal of 4 bases from V and 5 bases from J, the junction contained 4 bases not matched to a gene. For the CDR3, the DNA is TGTGCCAGCAGTGTGGACAGGGAAAACGAGCAGTACTTC. This gives the protein CASSVDRENEQYF.

This chain uses TRBV5-1 with TRBJ1-4; perhaps TRBD1 as D (6 bases). This CDR3 spans 15 amino acids. The germline V and J ends were trimmed by 0 bases and 4 bases, with 10 bases remaining between them. Per the germline V gene, CDR1 is SGHRS and CDR2 is YFSETQ. In DNA, the CDR3 is TGCGCCAGCAGCTTGGCCGGGGGCAGTAATGAAAAACTGTTTTTT. The encoded protein is CASSLAGGSNEKLFF.

The gene calls are TRBV25-1 and TRBJ1-2; D remains unclear. Germline V gene lookup returns CDR1 MGHDK and CDR2 SYGVNS. V was pared by 2 bases and J by 4 bases, with 5 bases between. This CDR3 has 12 amino acids. The CDR3 coding sequence is TGTGCCAGCAGTGAACAGTTCTATGGCTACACCTTC. The encoded protein is CASSEQFYGYTF.

The V and J genes are TRBV5-1 and TRBJ2-1; 7 positions agree with TRBD2. The CDR3 extends over 17 amino acids. Germline loops: CDR1 SGHRS, CDR2 YFSETQ. J was trimmed by 7 bases and V by 5 bases; bases with no gene match: 18. In DNA form, the CDR3 reads TGCGCCAGCAGTTTCAAACCAGCGGGGCTTACGTTGAATGAGCAGTTCTTC. Translating it yields CASSFKPAGLTLNEQFF. Full variable domain (rest looked up from reference TRBV5-1 and TRBJ2-1): KAGVTQTPRYLIKTRGQQVTLSCSPISGHRSVSWYQQTPGQGLQFLFEYFSETQRNKGNFPGRFSGRQFSNSRSEMNVSTLELGDSALYLCASSFKPAGLTLNEQFFGPGTRLTVL.

The chain joins TRBV30 to TRBJ1-1; D call uncertain. Germline V lookup: CDR1 GTSNPN, CDR2 SVGIG (reference sequence). This CDR3 has 16 amino acids. V lost 0 bases and J lost 3, with 17 bases in between. CDR3 sequence reads: CAWSVHRPRLDTEAFF. The CDR3 DNA reads TGTGCCTGGAGTGTCCACCGGCCGAGGTTAGACACTGAAGCTTTCTTT.

This chain links TRBV7-9 with TRBJ1-1; no firm D call. V lost 4 bases and J 6 bases, leaving 18 bases between the germline ends. There are 15 residues in the CDR3. Germline values: CDR1 SEHNR, CDR2 FQNEAQ (reference sequence). CDR3 in DNA: TGTGCCAGCAGCTCTCCCCGGACCTACTCCGCTGAAGCTTTCTTT. Translation gives CASSSPRTYSAEAFF.

The rearrangement joins TRBV28 to TRBJ2-3; tentatively, D is TRBD1 (5 bases). The CDR3 runs 15 residues. CDR1 is MDHEN and CDR2 is SYDVKM in the germline V gene. In DNA form, the CDR3 reads TGTGGAACCGGAAAAGTTGGGGCCTACACAGATACGCAGTATTTT. Protein product: CGTGKVGAYTDTQYF.

This clone was observed a few times. The J gene is TRBJ1-5, the V gene TRBV2; no firm D call. Per the germline V gene, CDR1 is SNHLY and CDR2 is FYNNEI. The CDR3 covers 14 residues. Trimming shortened V by 2 bases and J by 2 bases, and 7 bases separated the two germline ends. For the CDR3, the DNA is TGTGCCAGCAGTGAAATGCGGGGCAATCAGCCCCAGCATTTT. Translating it yields CASSEMRGNQPQHF. Supplemented by reference TRBV2 and TRBJ1-5, the full variable domain reads EPEVTQTPSHQVTQMGQEVILRCVPISNHLYFYWYRQILGQKVEFLVSFYNNEISEKSEIFDDQFSVERPDGSNFTLKIRSTKLEDSAMYFCASSEMRGNQPQHFGDGTRLSIL.

CDR3: CASSFELRTAYNEQFF. The CDR3 nucleotides are TGTGCCAGCAGCTTTGAACTACGGACAGCCTACAATGAGCAGTTCTTC. The V gene is TRBV5-6, the J gene TRBJ2-1, with a tentative D call TRBD1 (6 bases). CDR1 is SGHDT, CDR2 YYEEEE, per germline. The CDR3 totals 16 residues. Trimming shortened V by 2 bases and J by 2 bases, and 14 bases separated the two germline ends.